The rows below give T cell receptor beta chains drawn from one sample of a study of CD8 T cells in ankylosing spondylitis. TCRdb re-called the 5' RACE reads with MiXCR, one entry per CDR3 protein. This table holds about 130,000 distinct CDR3 sequences, roughly 6.6% found once. Sequencing was performed on blood, either unsorted or a sorted T cell fraction (not recorded which). The source is a male donor with ankylosing spondylitis or in good health (not recorded which). The CDR3 runs from the conserved cysteine through the conserved F or W. D genes are given only for firm matches. The listing skips clone size in some rows; elsewhere it reads once, few, many or a size class.

NA	many	TRBV12-3/TRBV12-4	TRBJ1-4	TGTGCCAGCGATTTGTACTCGGGGAAACTGTTTTTT	CASDLYSGKLFF
TRBD2	many	TRBV29-1	TRBJ2-1	TGCAGCGTTGCCGGGAGGGCCCACAATGAGCAGTTCTTC	CSVAGRAHNEQFF
NA	many	TRBV20-1	TRBJ2-7	TGCAGCGGGGGAATCTCGGGACCAACCTCCTACGAGCAGTACTTC	CSGGISGPTSYEQYF
NA	many	TRBV9	TRBJ2-7	TGTGCCAGCAGCGTAGCCCCGACCTACGAGCAGTACTTC	CASSVAPTYEQYF
TRBD1	many	TRBV29-1	TRBJ1-3	TGCAGCGTTGTAAGACAGGGCAGTGGAAACACCATATATTTT	CSVVRQGSGNTIYF
TRBD2	many	TRBV29-1	TRBJ2-5	TGCAGCGGGGGGGGACTATACCAAGAGACCCAGTACTTC	CSGGGLYQETQYF
NA	many	TRBV7-2	TRBJ1-4	TGTGCCAGCAGTCTCAGTGAGGTTAATGAAAAACTGTTTTTT	CASSLSEVNEKLFF
TRBD1	many	TRBV12-3/TRBV12-4	TRBJ1-1	TGTGCCAGCAGTTTACCAGGGGGAAGGACTGAAGCTTTCTTT	CASSLPGGRTEAFF
NA	many	TRBV5-1	TRBJ2-7	TGCGCCAGCAGCCTAGATGGACAGAGCTACGAGCAGTACTTC	CASSLDGQSYEQYF
TRBD2	many	TRBV18	TRBJ2-1	TGTGCCAGCTCACCAGTGGCGGGACTACTTCGGTCGGACAATGAGCAGTTCTTC	CASSPVAGLLRSDNEQFF
TRBD1	many	TRBV7-9	TRBJ2-4	TGTGCCAGCAGCTCCGGGACAGGGGGCCACATTCAGTACTTC	CASSSGTGGHIQYF
NA	many	TRBV5-1	TRBJ1-1	TGCGCCAGCAGCTTGGTCGGGGGCGGGAACACTGAAGCTTTCTTT	CASSLVGGGNTEAFF
NA	many	TRBV5-1	TRBJ2-3	TGCGCCAGCAGCCCTTTGCCACCCACAGATACGCAGTATTTT	CASSPLPPTDTQYF
NA	many	TRBV3-1	TRBJ2-7	TGTGCCAGCAGACTCGGGGTTTCCTACGAGCAGTACTTC	CASRLGVSYEQYF
TRBD1	NA	TRBV29-1	TRBJ2-5	TGCAGCGTTGAACTTACGTCTGACAGGGGCATACCCCAAGAGACCCAGTACTTC	CSVELTSDRGIPQETQYF
TRBD1	many	TRBV25-1	TRBJ2-7	TGTGCCAGCAGTCTAACCGGGACAGGGTACCACGAGCAGTACTTC	CASSLTGTGYHEQYF
NA	many	TRBV10-3	TRBJ1-3	TGTGCCATCAGTGATTTGAACGACGGAAACACCATATATTTT	CAISDLNDGNTIYF
NA	many	TRBV7-2	TRBJ1-2	TGTGCCAGCAGCTTAGGCGGAATCAGCAGTGGCTACACCTTC	CASSLGGISSGYTF
NA	many	TRBV7-3	TRBJ1-1	TGTGCCAGCAGCTTTGACAGGACGAACACTGAAGCTTTCTTT	CASSFDRTNTEAFF
NA	many	TRBV5-1	TRBJ1-6	TGCGCCAGCAGCTTCCAGGGAACCTATAATTCACCCCTCCACTTT	CASSFQGTYNSPLHF
NA	NA	TRBV30	TRBJ1-5	TGTGCCTGGAGTCTGACAGAAGATCAGCCCCAGCATTTT	CAWSLTEDQPQHF
NA	many	TRBV6-5	TRBJ2-7	TGTGCCAGCAGTTACTCCGAGCACGCGGGACCCTACGAGCAGTACTTC	CASSYSEHAGPYEQYF
NA	many	TRBV7-6	TRBJ2-3	TGTGCCAGCGCTCGGGTTTCTAGCACAGATACGCAGTATTTT	CASARVSSTDTQYF
TRBD2	many	TRBV5-1	TRBJ2-3	TGCGCCAGCAGCCTAGCGGGGAATCCAGAAGATACGCAGTATTTT	CASSLAGNPEDTQYF
NA	many	TRBV6-4	TRBJ2-6	TGTGCCAGCAGTGACTTGCACTCTGGGGCCAACGTCCTGACTTTC	CASSDLHSGANVLTF
NA	few	TRBV12-3/TRBV12-4	TRBJ2-5	TGTGCCAGCAGTTTAGTCCAGGGTGAACAAGAGACCCAGTACTTC	CASSLVQGEQETQYF
TRBD2	many	TRBV12-3/TRBV12-4	TRBJ2-1	TGTGCCAGCAGTTTCCTAGCGGGAGTGGTCGATGAGCAGTTCTTC	CASSFLAGVVDEQFF
NA	many	TRBV7-2	TRBJ1-2	TGTGCCAGCAGCTCGACTCCCGGGTCTGCCTATGGCTACACCTTC	CASSSTPGSAYGYTF
TRBD2	many	TRBV6-1	TRBJ2-1	TGTGCCAGCAGAGCAAGCGGGAGCTCCTACAATGAGCAGTTCTTC	CASRASGSSYNEQFF
NA	few	TRBV5-6	TRBJ1-2	TGTGCCAGCAGCCCGGGAACGGAAGTTTATGGCTACACCTTC	CASSPGTEVYGYTF
TRBD2	many	TRBV11-2	TRBJ2-2	TGTGCCAGCAGCTTAGGCGGGACTAGCGTGGGGGAGCTGTTTTTT	CASSLGGTSVGELFF
TRBD1	many	TRBV5-1	TRBJ1-4	TGCGCCAGCACCAAATGGGGACAGATAAATGAAAAACTGTTTTTT	CASTKWGQINEKLFF
NA	once	TRBV28	TRBJ2-3	TGTGCCACTGCGGACCCTAGCACAGATACGCAGTATTTT	CATADPSTDTQYF
TRBD1	many	TRBV4-1	TRBJ1-2	TGCGCCAGCAGCCAAGAGGCCAGGGGGCTTAAGGGCTACACCTTC	CASSQEARGLKGYTF
NA	NA	TRBV12-3/TRBV12-4	TRBJ2-7	TGTGCCAGCCGAGGGGATTCTCCCTACGAGCAGTACTTC	CASRGDSPYEQYF
TRBD1	NA	TRBV4-1	TRBJ2-7	TGCGCCAGCAGCCTGGGACAGCAAGGGGTCGAGCAGTACTTC	CASSLGQQGVEQYF
NA	NA	TRBV12-3/TRBV12-4	TRBJ2-7	TGTGCCAGCACCCCCGCGGCGTGGGCCTACGAGCAGTACTTC	CASTPAAWAYEQYF
NA	many	TRBV7-6	TRBJ2-2	TGTGCCAGCAGCTCACAGGCGAACACCGGGGAGCTGTTTTTT	CASSSQANTGELFF
NA	many	TRBV7-2	TRBJ1-4	TGTGCCAGCAGCTTATGGGGAACAACTAATGAAAAACTGTTTTTT	CASSLWGTTNEKLFF
NA	many	TRBV11-1	TRBJ1-1	TGTGCCAGCAGCTTCTCACGAGGGTACACTGAAGCTTTCTTT	CASSFSRGYTEAFF
NA	NA	TRBV12-3/TRBV12-4	TRBJ1-2	TGTGCCAGCAGTTTGAAGGGTTATGGCTACACCTTC	CASSLKGYGYTF
NA	many	TRBV12-3/TRBV12-4	TRBJ1-3	TGTGCCAGCACAACGAGCTCTGGAAACACCATATATTTT	CASTTSSGNTIYF
NA	many	TRBV5-4	TRBJ2-1	TGTGCCAGCAGCTTGGTAGCAAATGAGCAGTTCTTC	CASSLVANEQFF
NA	few	TRBV7-3	TRBJ2-3	TGTGCCAGCAGCTCCTTCGACAGGTGGGATACGCAGTATTTT	CASSSFDRWDTQYF
TRBD2	many	TRBV12-3/TRBV12-4	TRBJ2-3	TGTGCCAGCAGTTTAGTGACTAGCGGGGGGCCCGATACGCAGTATTTT	CASSLVTSGGPDTQYF